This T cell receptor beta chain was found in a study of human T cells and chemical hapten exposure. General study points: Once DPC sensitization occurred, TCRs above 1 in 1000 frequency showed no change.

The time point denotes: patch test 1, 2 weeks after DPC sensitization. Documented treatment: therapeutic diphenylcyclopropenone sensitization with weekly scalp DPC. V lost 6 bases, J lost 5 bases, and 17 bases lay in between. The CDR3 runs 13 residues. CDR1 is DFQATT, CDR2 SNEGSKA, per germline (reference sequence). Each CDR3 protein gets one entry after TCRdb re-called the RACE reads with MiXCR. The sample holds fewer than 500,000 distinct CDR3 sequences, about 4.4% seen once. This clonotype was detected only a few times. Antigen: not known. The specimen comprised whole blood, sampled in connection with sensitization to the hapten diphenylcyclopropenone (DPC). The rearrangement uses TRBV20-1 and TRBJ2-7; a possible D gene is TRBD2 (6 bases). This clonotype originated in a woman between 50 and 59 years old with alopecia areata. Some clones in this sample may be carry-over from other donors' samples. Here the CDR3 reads CSASSGGNDEQYF. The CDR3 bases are TGCAGTGCCAGTAGCGGCGGGAACGACGAGCAGTACTTC.